The TCR beta chain described here comes from a study of regulatory T cells in long-lasting Graves disease. Noted time point: newly diagnosed GD, antithyroid drugs for less than 3 months. The authors made the TCR library using RNA they extracted from PBMCs. Through Arm-PCR of CDR3 regions and iRepertoire HTBI primers, TCR beta libraries were built. A single record per CDR3 protein comes from TCRdb applying MiXCR to the multiplex PCR reads. The data hold approximately 400,000 distinct CDR3 sequences, with more than 13% observed a single time. Losses at the gene ends were 2 bases for V and 2 bases for J; bases not matched to a gene: 6. Per germline, CDR1 DFQATT and CDR2 SNEGSKA (reference sequence). CDR3 length: 15 amino acids. This sample also belongs to another study, concerning T cells in Graves' hyperthyroidism and ophthalmopathy. That paper adds: Absent ophthalmopathy progression within 18 months defined stable Graves' hyperthyroidism. Stable hyperthyroidism was separated from ophthalmopathy by a model based on 13 V-J features.

The genes are TRBV20-1 and TRBJ2-7; TRBD1 aligns across 10 bases. Sequencing used peripheral blood mononuclear cells (PBMCs), obtained at new diagnosis, from a patient treated with antithyroid drugs. This receptor was taken from a woman between 25 and 40 years old with Graves disease. CDR3 in DNA: TGCAGTGCTAGACCGGGGGACAGGGGCCCCTACGAGCAGTACTTC. This encodes CSARPGDRGPYEQYF.